This T cell receptor beta chain was found in a study of blood T cell repertoires in COVID-19. In the study overall: There were acute and convalescent COVID-19 samples, and they came from the United States, Italy and Spain.

CDR1 is MNHNY and CDR2 is SVGAGI in the germline V gene (reference sequence). The CDR3 extends over 15 amino acids. V was pared by 7 bases and J by 0 bases, with 15 bases between. Produced via immunoSEQ multiplex PCR; TCRdb's table is partial and in-frame only. The top ten hold more than 4% of the sample, which has 130,000 to 150,000 clones, roughly 89% seen once. This sequence originates from a woman aged 40 to 50 with acute or convalescent COVID-19. Sequenced: peripheral blood. The J gene is TRBJ1-1, the V gene TRBV6-6, with a weak D call TRBD1 (5 bases). The CDR3 DNA follows: TGTGCCAGCACCGGCAGCGGGGGATTGAACACTGAAGCTTTCTTT. This codes for CASTGSGGLNTEAFF.